Listed below are T cell receptor beta chains from one sample, sequenced in a study of graft-versus-host responses after intestinal transplantation. Sequencing used immunoSEQ multiplex PCR; TCRdb keeps in-frame clones, though not all of them. The sample comprises fewer than 110,000 clones, roughly 89% of which are singletons, and around 0.76% rests with the top ten. These receptors have no known antigen. The material sequenced was unstimulated CD4+ T cells sorted from spleen or lymph node cells, taken before transplant. These receptors were obtained from a human donor who was the organ donor for an intestinal transplant. CDR3s leave out the opening cysteine and the closing phenylalanine or tryptophan. Size tells how often a clone was seen (once, few, many) or the class of an expanded clone, and some rows leave it out.

j_gene,abundance,v_gene,CDR3aa
TRBJ2-1,NA,TRBV6-6,ATQGQGGAYNEQF
TRBJ1-3,NA,TRBV28,ASSTRGGGNTIY
TRBJ1-1,NA,TRBV29-1,SVEAVGQGTEAF
TRBJ1-3,NA,TRBV28,ASSPGTLRTGNTIY
TRBJ2-3,NA,TRBV2,ASSRTDTQY
TRBJ2-7,few,TRBV7-2,ASSLDWRGAQDEQY
TRBJ1-1,NA,TRBV4-1,ASSPRTVGNTEAF
TRBJ1-2,once,TRBV27,ASSRDPTGVYGYT
TRBJ2-5,NA,TRBV19,ASSIRLAGIQETQY
TRBJ2-3,once,TRBV18,ASSPESVPTDTQY
TRBJ2-7,NA,TRBV6-1,ASRSPGQGIHEQY
TRBJ1-4,NA,TRBV7-9,ASSLQGATNEKLF
TRBJ1-4,NA,TRBV5-1,ASSLAVGNEKLF
TRBJ1-5,NA,TRBV6-6,ASSFLDTGQPQH
TRBJ2-1,NA,TRBV29-1,SVVAGVHEQF
TRBJ1-3,NA,TRBV5-1,ASRPDRAAGNTIY